This entry lists 20 T cell receptor beta chains sequenced from one sample in a study of blood T cell repertoires in COVID-19. Using immunoSEQ multiplex PCR, the repertoire was profiled, and TCRdb retains in-frame clones only, with some absent. The table records 210,000 or so clones, around 81% of them present only once. The sequencing input was PBMCs or T cells enriched from blood (not recorded which). These TCRs come from a man aged 25 to 45 with acute COVID-19.

The V gene is TRBV5-1, the J gene TRBJ2-2, with TRBD2 matching 7 bases. The length of the CDR3 is 16 residues. The trim removed 2 bases at V and 5 bases at J, leaving 9 bases unmatched. Germline loops: CDR1 SGHRS, CDR2 YFSETQ. This CDR3 reads CASSFISGAPTGELFF. CDR3 DNA sequence: TGCGCCAGCAGCTTTATAAGCGGGGCACCTACCGGGGAGCTGTTTTTT.

V usage is TRBV5-1 and J usage is TRBJ2-3; 13 bases match TRBD2. Germline trimming cut 4 bases from V and 4 bases from J; bases unmatched to any gene: 3. CDR1 is SGHRS, CDR2 YFSETQ, per germline. The CDR3 loop spans 15 amino acids. For the CDR3, the DNA is TGCGCCAGCAGCCAAGGACTAGCGGGGGCAGATACGCAGTATTTT. Its translation: CASSQGLAGADTQYF.

This clone was found a few times. The genes are TRBV2 and TRBJ2-7, with 10 bases fitting TRBD1. The CDR3 contains 16 residues. The V gene end was trimmed by 4 bases and the J gene end by 2 bases; junction bases not matched to a gene: 8. Germline-derived CDR1 and CDR2 are SNHLY and FYNNEI. The CDR3 DNA sequence: TGTGCCAGCAGTGGATCGGGACAGGGGCTTACCTACGAGCAGTACTTC. It translates to CASSGSGQGLTYEQYF.

This clone was observed once. This chain uses TRBV12-3 or TRBV12-4 with TRBJ1-5, with D possibly being TRBD1 (6 bases). This CDR3 is 11 amino acids long. V was pared by 4 bases and J by 11 bases, with 9 bases between. The CDR3 region is CASSSGGSQHF. The CDR3 nucleotides are TGTGCCAGCAGTTCGGGGGGCTCCCAGCATTTT.

The gene calls are TRBV5-1 and TRBJ2-1; 9 nucleotides line up with TRBD2. This CDR3 is 15 amino acids long. V was pared by 1 base and J by 6 bases, with 5 bases of the junction left unmatched. Germline CDR1 reads SGHRS; CDR2 reads YFSETQ. The CDR3 region is CASSLQAGGLNEQFF. CDR3 sequence (DNA): TGCGCCAGCAGCTTGCAAGCGGGGGGTCTCAATGAGCAGTTCTTC.

The rearrangement uses TRBV27 and TRBJ1-2, with 7 positions matching TRBD1. J was trimmed by 8 bases and V by 0 bases; bases with no gene match: 3. This CDR3 has 13 residues. The germline gives CDR1 MNHEY, CDR2 SMNVEV (reference sequence). The CDR3 reads CASSLSTGWGYTF. The CDR3 bases are TGTGCCAGCAGTTTATCGACAGGGTGGGGCTACACCTTC.

The CDR3 nucleotides are TGCGCCAGCAGCTTCCGACAGGGGGCTGGTCATCAGCCCCAGCATTTT. Encoded protein: CASSFRQGAGHQPQHF. The chain combines TRBV4-1 with TRBJ1-5; TRBD1 matches at 10 bases. This CDR3 has 16 amino acids. Germline CDR1 and CDR2: MGHRA and YSYEKL. Trimming took 5 bases from V and 5 from J; bases not matched to a gene: 9.

The DNA for the CDR3 is TGCGCCAGCAGCCAAGTTGGGCAGGGGCATGGCTACACCTTC. Protein: CASSQVGQGHGYTF. V usage is TRBV4-1 and J usage is TRBJ1-2; TRBD1 might be the D (6 bases). Germline assignment: CDR1 MGHRA and CDR2 YSYEKL. V lost 1 base and J 6 bases, leaving 12 bases between the germline ends. CDR3 length: 14 amino acids.

This chain joins TRBV27 and TRBJ1-6, with D maybe TRBD1 (6 bases). The CDR3 is 14 amino acids. Trimming removed 6 bases from V and 5 bases from J, with 11 bases in between. Germline V gives CDR1 MNHEY, CDR2 SMNVEV (reference sequence). CDR3: CASRIQGDNSPLHF. For the CDR3, the DNA is TGTGCCAGCAGAATACAGGGAGATAATTCACCCCTCCACTTT.

V gene TRBV5-3 combines with J gene TRBJ2-5; 9 nucleotides align to TRBD2. TRBV5-3 is known as an ORF, though its function is uncertain. The V and J ends lost 3 bases and 3 bases, in that order; junction bases with no gene match: 12. The CDR3 is 17 amino acids. The CDR3 DNA reads as TGTGCCAGAAGCTGCCGCCGCAGCGGGGGGAGGAAAGAGACCCAGTACTTC. Translation: CARSCRRSGGRKETQYF.

The chain links TRBV19 to TRBJ1-5; no reliable D call. Trimming left V 5 bases short and J 0 bases short, with 14 bases between. The CDR3 is 16 amino acids. Looked up from germline, CDR1 is LNHDA and CDR2 is SQIVND (reference sequence). CDR3 nucleotides: TGTGCCAGTAGTTTCCGGACTGATTATAGCAATCAGCCCCAGCATTTT. This gives the protein CASSFRTDYSNQPQHF.

The chain uses TRBV2 and TRBJ2-2; 9 bases match TRBD1. From germline, CDR1 is SNHLY and CDR2 FYNNEI. Trimming removed 7 bases from V and 4 bases from J; junction bases left unmatched: 4. The CDR3 runs to 14 residues. DNA for the CDR3: TGTGCCAGCACCGGACAGGGGAGCACCGGGGAGCTGTTTTTT. This gives the protein CASTGQGSTGELFF.

This chain links TRBV6-5 with TRBJ1-2, with 7 nucleotides matching TRBD1. The CDR3 is made up of 13 amino acids. V gave up 2 bases and J gave up 8 bases; unmatched junction bases: 5. Germline V gives CDR1 MNHEY, CDR2 SVGAGI. CDR3 nucleotides: TGTGCCAGCAGTTACGGAGGGGGCCGAGGCTACACCTTC. Translated: CASSYGGGRGYTF.

The V call is TRBV9, the J call TRBJ1-1; D possibly corresponds to TRBD1 (6 bases). Germline CDR1 reads SGDLS; CDR2 reads YYNGEE. The CDR3 sequence is 15 residues long. Deletions cut 0 bases from V and 0 bases from J, with 9 bases between. The CDR3 sequence: CASSVAWDMNTEAFF. CDR3 bases: TGTGCCAGCAGCGTAGCCTGGGACATGAACACTGAAGCTTTCTTT.

The rearrangement joins TRBV28 to TRBJ2-5; 8 bases match TRBD2. The germline V gene encodes CDR1 MDHEN and CDR2 SYDVKM. Germline trimming cut 7 bases from V and 5 bases from J; bases unmatched to any gene: 9. The CDR3 is 14 amino acids. CDR3 protein: CASKRSGVGETQYF. CDR3 DNA: TGTGCCAGCAAACGTAGCGGGGTGGGGGAGACCCAGTACTTC.

This clone is a singleton in its sample. This chain links TRBV9 with TRBJ1-5; 7 bases are a match to TRBD1. The CDR3 totals 15 residues. Looked up from germline, CDR1 is SGDLS and CDR2 is YYNGEE. The junction had 4 bases not matched to a gene; V was cut back by 4 bases and J by 0 bases. The CDR3: CASSRTGNSNQPQHF. CDR3 in DNA: TGTGCCAGCAGCCGGACAGGTAATAGCAATCAGCCCCAGCATTTT.

This clone was counted between two and nine times. The rearrangement joins TRBV30 to TRBJ1-4; unclear D gene. Germline values: CDR1 GTSNPN, CDR2 SVGIG (reference sequence). CDR3 length equals 14 residues. Trimming pared 5 bases from V and 4 bases from J, leaving 14 bases between. CDR3 residues: CAWGRNSGNEKLFF. The CDR3 DNA follows: TGTGCCTGGGGCAGAAATTCGGGTAATGAAAAACTGTTTTTT.

V and J are TRBV2 and TRBJ1-4, with 9 bases matching TRBD1. The germline CDR1 and CDR2 sequences are SNHLY and FYNNEI. The CDR3 has 15 residues. J lost 8 bases, V lost 4 bases, and 8 bases had no gene match. CDR3 protein: CASSAETGGQEKLFF. The CDR3 DNA follows: TGTGCCAGCAGTGCCGAGACAGGGGGTCAGGAAAAACTGTTTTTT.

The chain recombines TRBV19 with TRBJ2-1; possibly TRBD1 for D (5 bases). Trimming took off 7 bases at V and 10 bases at J, with 20 bases between the two ends. CDR1 is LNHDA, CDR2 SQIVND, per germline (reference sequence). This CDR3 comprises 14 residues. CDR3 nucleotides: TGTGCCAGTAACCACAGGAGTCAGGACGACGAGCAGTTCTTC. It yields the protein CASNHRSQDDEQFF.

The rearrangement uses TRBV10-3 and TRBJ2-3; D is possibly TRBD1 (5 bases). Per the germline V gene, CDR1 is ENHRY and CDR2 is SYGVKD. The CDR3 loop spans 14 amino acids. Trimming cost V 5 bases and J 5 bases, with 14 bases left between them. Here the CDR3 reads CAISRTKPGDTQYF. In nucleotides, the CDR3 is TGTGCCATCAGTCGGACAAAACCGGGAGATACGCAGTATTTT.